This is a list of T cell receptor beta chains from one sample in a study of T cells in Graves' hyperthyroidism and ophthalmopathy. TCRdb reprocessed the multiplex PCR reads via MiXCR and lists one record per CDR3 protein. The sample includes about 400,000 distinct CDR3 sequences, more than 12% of them seen just once. Sequencing was carried out using blood. The receptors here all came from a woman aged 25 to 45 with Graves' hyperthyroidism. Each CDR3 is given with its conserved first and last residue.

V gene,J gene,CDR3 protein
TRBV2,TRBJ2-7,CATGTTYEQYF
TRBV5-1,TRBJ2-5,CASRIVDRIETQYF
TRBV29-1,TRBJ2-3,CSVLGSVGTADTQYF
TRBV20-1,TRBJ1-5,CSARIRAEDSNQPQHF
TRBV28,TRBJ2-7,CASSFVLAVSYEQYF
TRBV11-1,TRBJ2-7,CASSPDVRVNEQYF
TRBV29-1,TRBJ2-3,CSVEGDTDTQYF
TRBV7-9,TRBJ2-6,CASRTGGSNSGANVLTF
TRBV20-1,TRBJ2-5,CSARGANYQETQYF
TRBV5-1,TRBJ2-5,CASSTGQAKWETQYF
TRBV28,TRBJ2-5,CASSPTPSGGGQETQYF
TRBV28,TRBJ1-6,CASREGESPLHF
TRBV20-1,TRBJ1-1,CSAVPTAGRAEAFF
TRBV12-3/TRBV12-4,TRBJ2-3,CASSPGASTDTQYF